Detailed here is one T cell receptor (beta chain). This clonotype has at least ten counts. Its recognized antigen is unknown. The sample holds no much larger clone one base away, and base qualities are not on file. These data originate in a study of T-cell reconstitution after alpha-beta-depleted transplantation in children (dated by TCRdb to the mid-2010s). For the wider study: Using TCR repertoire profiling, the study quantitatively followed how T-cell immune reconstitution unfolded in children after TCRalphabeta/CD19-depleted allogeneic hematopoietic cell transplantation.

Library preparation used PCR. TCRdb records Illumina HiSeq 2500 as the sequencer. TCR library preparation used molecular barcoding, with unique molecular identifiers applied to normalize quantification of the TCRbeta repertoire. The raw public data were reprocessed by TCRdb itself: fastp quality trimming at Q25, MiXCR clonotype calling, in-frame beta chains only. Merged by CDR3 protein, the rows form single entries marked with the most common genes and DNA. The sample table lists about 230,000 distinct CDR3 sequences, under 13% of them with a count of one. The top ten hold about 28% of the sample. The treatment or condition label, as the study defines it: allogeneic hematopoietic cell transplantation with graft depleted of TCRalphabeta T cells and CD19 B cells. The transplant recipients were children given TCRalphabeta/CD19-depleted allogeneic hematopoietic cell grafts. Here is what the overall study found, with its caveats: The apparently early recovery of alphabetaT-cell counts about two months after transplant reportedly depended on only several hundred rapidly expanded clones that came from non-depleted graft cells. Over the following months the frequencies of hyperexpanded clones went down, and after one year T-cell counts and TCRbeta diversity were mostly credited to newly produced T cells. In some patients, high TCRbeta diversity at day 60 was attributed to recipient T cells and intrathymic progenitors that had survived conditioning.

V lost 4 bases and J lost 3 bases, and the count of bases not matched to a germline gene is 9. The germline V gene (reference sequence) specifies SEHNR as CDR1 and FQNEAQ as CDR2. Spanning cysteine to phenylalanine, the CDR3 consists of 18 amino acids. The only DNA kept is the CDR3, 54 bases in frame from the first base. This TCR came from a child younger than two with acute myeloid leukemia, due to receive a stem cell transplant. The specimen comprised PBMCs, sampled before TCRalphabeta/CD19-depleted stem cell transplant. The rearranged chain carries TRBV7-9 and TRBJ2-2; TRBD2 lines up with 12 middle nucleotides. The DNA sequence reads TGTGCCAGCAGCTCACAATACGGGACTAGCGGGCACACCGGGGAGCTGTTTTTT. The encoded protein is CASSSQYGTSGHTGELFF. Supplemented by the reference TRBV7-9 and TRBJ2-2 proteins around the CDR3, the complete variable domain is DTGVSQNPRHKITKRGQNVTFRCDPISEHNRLYWYRQTLGQGPEFLTYFQNEAQLEKSRLLSDRFSAERPKGSFSTLEIQRTEQGDSAMYLCASSSQYGTSGHTGELFFGEGSRLTVL.